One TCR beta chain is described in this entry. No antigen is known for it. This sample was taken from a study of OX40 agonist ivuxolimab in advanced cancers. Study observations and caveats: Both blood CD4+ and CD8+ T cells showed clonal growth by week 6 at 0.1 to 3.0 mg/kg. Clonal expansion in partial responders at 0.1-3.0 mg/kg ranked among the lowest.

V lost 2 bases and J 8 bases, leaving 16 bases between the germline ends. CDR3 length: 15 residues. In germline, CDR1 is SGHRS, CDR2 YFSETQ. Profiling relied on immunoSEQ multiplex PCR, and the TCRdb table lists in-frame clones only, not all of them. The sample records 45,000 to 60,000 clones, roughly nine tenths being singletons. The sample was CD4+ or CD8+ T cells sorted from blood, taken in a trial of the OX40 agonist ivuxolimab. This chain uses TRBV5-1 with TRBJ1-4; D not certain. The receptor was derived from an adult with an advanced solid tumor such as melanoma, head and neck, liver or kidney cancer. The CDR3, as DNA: TGCGCCAGCAGCTTCGACCCTGGATCCGCCGAAAAACTGTTTTTT. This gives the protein CASSFDPGSAEKLFF.